This TCR beta chain was captured by sequencing in a study of T cells in localized non-small cell lung cancer. Overall study results and limits: Uninvolved adjacent lung showed higher T cell clonality than tumor. In adjacent lung, a median around 57 of the top 100 tumor clones were found.

Germline CDR1 SSHAT, CDR2 FNYEAQ (reference sequence). Trimming took off 5 bases at V and 4 bases at J, with 16 bases between the two ends. The length of the CDR3 is 15 residues. A single count supports this clone. Its matching antigen is unknown. Clones were sequenced by immunoSEQ multiplex PCR, and TCRdb holds only the in-frame ones, with some missing. The sample records fewer than 35,000 clones, approximately 80% being singletons. This receptor was identified in a male donor older than 55 with stage II squamous cell lung carcinoma. The V call is TRBV7-7, the J call TRBJ2-3; TRBD1 might be the D (6 bases). The sequenced sample was peripheral blood, obtained before any cancer treatment. DNA of the CDR3: TGTGCCAGCAGCCTGGGACACGGGGTCCCAGATACGCAGTATTTT. Translation gives CASSLGHGVPDTQYF. Complete variable domain (other parts from reference TRBV7-7 and TRBJ2-3): GAGVSQSPRYKVTKRGQDVTLRCDPISSHATLYWYQQALGQGPEFLTYFNYEAQPDKSGLPSDRFSAERPEGSISTLTIQRTEQRDSAMYRCASSLGHGVPDTQYFGPGTRLTVL.